This T cell receptor (beta chain) derives from a study of T cells after yellow fever vaccination. Findings of the study overall: Abundant clonotypes from the bulk population could have been carried over as contaminants into FACS-sorted repertoires.

Losses at the gene ends were 7 bases for V and 6 bases for J; bases not matched to a gene: 2. This CDR3 region has 12 residues. One entry per CDR3 protein results from TCRdb running MiXCR on the 5' RACE reads. The profile shows a few hundred thousand distinct CDR3 sequences, about a sixth of them singletons. A note on this clonotype: The target antigen is unknown.

This sequence was found in a man between 18 and 29 years old who received the YFV17D yellow fever vaccine. This chain connects TRBV12-3 or TRBV12-4 to TRBJ1-2; TRBD1 matches at 10 bases. The starting material was PBMCs, obtained less than 6 days after the first yellow fever vaccination. This CDR3 reads CASTGTGDGYTF. CDR3 bases: TGTGCCAGCACCGGGACAGGGGATGGCTACACCTTC.